The sequence of this T cell receptor beta chain was determined in a study of blood T cell repertoires in COVID-19. The CDR3 spans 13 residues. Trimming removed 3 bases from V and 7 bases from J, with 10 bases in between. Data came from immunoSEQ multiplex PCR; TCRdb stores just in-frame clones and leaves some out. The sample holds approximately 230,000 clones, about 93% seen once. The study drew participants aged about 18 to 89 years from under 30 US areas. Cohort allocation depended upon clinical history that participants reported. The TCR sequence derives from a woman aged 18-35 years who had recovered from COVID-19. The sample comprised PBMCs or T cells enriched from blood (not recorded which). V usage is TRBV12-3 or TRBV12-4 and J usage is TRBJ1-3; D remains unclear. This CDR3 is CASSFGQRNTIYF. In DNA form, the CDR3 reads TGTGCCAGCAGTTTCGGCCAGAGGAACACCATATATTTT.